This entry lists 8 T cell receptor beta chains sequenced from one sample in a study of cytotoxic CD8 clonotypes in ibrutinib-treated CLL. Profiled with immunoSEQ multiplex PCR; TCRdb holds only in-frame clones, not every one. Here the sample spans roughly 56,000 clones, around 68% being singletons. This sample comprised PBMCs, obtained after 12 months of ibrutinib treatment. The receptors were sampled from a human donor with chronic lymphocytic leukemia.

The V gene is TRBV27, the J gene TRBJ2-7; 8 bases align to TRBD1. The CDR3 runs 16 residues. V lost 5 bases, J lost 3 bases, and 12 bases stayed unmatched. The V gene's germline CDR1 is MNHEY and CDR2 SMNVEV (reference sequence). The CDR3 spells CASSPEGRDRYYEQYF. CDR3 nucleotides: TGTGCCAGCAGTCCGGAGGGCCGGGACAGGTACTACGAGCAGTACTTC.

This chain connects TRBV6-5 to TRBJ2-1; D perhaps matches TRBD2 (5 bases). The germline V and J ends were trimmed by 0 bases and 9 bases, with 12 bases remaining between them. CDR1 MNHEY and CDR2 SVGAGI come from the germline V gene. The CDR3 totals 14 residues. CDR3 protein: CASSYSGAALEQFF. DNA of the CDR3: TGTGCCAGCAGTTACTCTGGAGCGGCTCTTGAGCAGTTCTTC.

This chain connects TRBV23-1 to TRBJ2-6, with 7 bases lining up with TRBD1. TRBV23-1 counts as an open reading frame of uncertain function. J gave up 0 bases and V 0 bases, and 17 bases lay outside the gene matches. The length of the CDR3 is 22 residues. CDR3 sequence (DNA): TGCGCCAGCAGTCAATCTTACAGGGGTTGCCCAGCCCCATACTCTGGGGCCAACGTCCTGACTTTC. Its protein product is CASSQSYRGCPAPYSGANVLTF.

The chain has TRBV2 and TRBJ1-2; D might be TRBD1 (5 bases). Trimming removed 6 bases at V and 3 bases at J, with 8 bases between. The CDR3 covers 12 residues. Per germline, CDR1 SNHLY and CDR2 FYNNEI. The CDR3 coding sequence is TGTGCCAGCAGAGGGGTGGACTATGGCTACACCTTC. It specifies CASRGVDYGYTF.

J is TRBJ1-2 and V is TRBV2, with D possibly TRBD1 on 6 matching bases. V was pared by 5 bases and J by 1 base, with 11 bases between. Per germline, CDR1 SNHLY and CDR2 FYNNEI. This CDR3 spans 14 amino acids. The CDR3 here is CASSQGRGNYGYTF. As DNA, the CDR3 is TGTGCCAGCAGTCAGGGGCGAGGTAACTATGGCTACACCTTC.

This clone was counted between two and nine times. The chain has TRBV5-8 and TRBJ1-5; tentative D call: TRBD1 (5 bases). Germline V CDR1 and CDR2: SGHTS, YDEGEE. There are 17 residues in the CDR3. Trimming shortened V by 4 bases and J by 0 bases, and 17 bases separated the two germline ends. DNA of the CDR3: TGTGCCAGCAGCACAAACACAGGAATCTATAGCAATCAGCCCCAGCATTTT. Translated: CASSTNTGIYSNQPQHF. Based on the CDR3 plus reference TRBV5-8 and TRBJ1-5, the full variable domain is EAGVTQSPTHLIKTRGQQATLRCSPISGHTSVYWYQQALGLGLQFLLWYDEGEERNRGNFPPRFSGRQFPNYSSELNVNALELEDSALYLCASSTNTGIYSNQPQHFGDGTRLSIL.

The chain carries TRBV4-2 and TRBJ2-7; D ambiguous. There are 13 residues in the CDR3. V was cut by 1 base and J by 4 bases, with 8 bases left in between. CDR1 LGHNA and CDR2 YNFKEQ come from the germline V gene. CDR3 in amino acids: CASSQGVGYEQYF. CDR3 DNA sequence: TGTGCCAGCAGCCAAGGAGTGGGTTACGAGCAGTACTTC.

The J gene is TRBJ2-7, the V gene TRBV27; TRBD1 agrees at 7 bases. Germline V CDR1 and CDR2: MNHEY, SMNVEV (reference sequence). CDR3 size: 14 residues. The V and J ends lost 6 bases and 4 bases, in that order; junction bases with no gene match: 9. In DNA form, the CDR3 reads TGTGCCAGCAGCTCGACAGGGCCCGTTTACGAGCAGTACTTC. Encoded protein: CASSSTGPVYEQYF.